These 6 T cell receptor beta chains share one sample of origin, sequenced in a study of blood T cell repertoires in COVID-19. The protocol was immunoSEQ multiplex PCR, while the TCRdb copy is restricted to in-frame clones and leaves out a portion. The sample contains around 74,000 clones, around 85% of which appear only once. The sequencing sample was made of peripheral blood. The source of these receptors is a man aged 25 to 40 with acute or convalescent COVID-19.

CDR3 amino acids: CASSTTKGEDQPQHF. The CDR3 DNA reads as TGTGCCAGCTCAACCACCAAAGGGGAGGATCAGCCCCAGCATTTT. The chain carries TRBV18 and TRBJ1-5; D is possibly TRBD1 (5 bases). This CDR3 is 15 amino acids long. Germline CDR1 and CDR2: KGHSH and LQKENI. V was shortened by 5 bases and J by 5 bases, with 16 bases between the two germline ends.

The J gene is TRBJ1-5, the V gene TRBV19; D call uncertain. Trimming removed 8 bases from V and 0 bases from J, with 14 bases in between. This CDR3 spans 15 amino acids. CDR1 and CDR2 from the germline V gene are LNHDA and SQIVND (reference sequence). CDR3 bases: TGTGCCAGTTCGGCGGGGTCTTATAGCAATCAGCCCCAGCATTTT. Translated, it gives CASSAGSYSNQPQHF.

A few counts support this clone. The chain uses TRBV27 and TRBJ2-3; tentative D call: TRBD1 (5 bases). V was pared by 2 bases and J by 0 bases, with 12 bases between. The CDR3 extends over 16 amino acids. Germline values: CDR1 MNHEY, CDR2 SMNVEV (reference sequence). The CDR3 bases are TGTGCCAGCAGTTTACCTCAGGGCTTGAGCACAGATACGCAGTATTTT. It encodes CASSLPQGLSTDTQYF.

This clone was detected only a few times. The rearrangement links TRBV19 to TRBJ1-5; D remains ambiguous. With 6 bases removed from V and 7 bases from J, the gap between germline ends came to 16 bases. The CDR3 length is 14 residues. Germline V lookup: CDR1 LNHDA, CDR2 SQIVND (reference sequence). The CDR3, as DNA: TGTGCCAGTAGCCCGATGCTGCGGGGACAGCCCCAGCATTTT. Translating gives CASSPMLRGQPQHF. The full variable domain, completed using reference TRBV19 and TRBJ1-5, is DGGITQSPKYLFRKEGQNVTLSCEQNLNHDAMYWYRQDPGQGLRLIYYSQIVNDFQKGDIAEGYSVSREKKESFPLTVTSAQKNPTAFYLCASSPMLRGQPQHFGDGTRLSIL.

A single count supports this clone. The chain employs TRBV14 and TRBJ2-7; D is uncertain. V was trimmed by 5 bases and J by 3 bases, leaving 23 bases between them. Germline V CDR1 and CDR2: SGHDN, FVKESK. The CDR3 extends over 17 amino acids. CDR3 DNA sequence: TGTGCCAGCAGCACTAATTCGGGTTCCAGCCCAGTCTACGAGCAGTACTTC. Amino acid sequence: CASSTNSGSSPVYEQYF.

Written as DNA, the CDR3 is TGTGCCAGCAGCCAAGAGCGCCACCGAAACAGGGCGGTTATCTATGAGCAGTTCTTC. Translation: CASSQERHRNRAVIYEQFF. The genes are TRBV3-1 (or the pseudogene TRBV3-2) and TRBJ2-1, with D tentatively TRBD1 (6 bases). V was pared by 0 bases and J by 8 bases, with 26 bases between. CDR1 and CDR2 from the germline V gene are LGHDT and YNNKEL (reference sequence). The CDR3 spans 19 residues.